The T cell receptor (beta chain) described here comes from a study of CD8 T cells in ankylosing spondylitis. Library preparation for TCR beta used quantitative 5'-RACE with molecular barcodes. TCRdb called the 5' RACE reads again in MiXCR, with one record for every CDR3 protein. The sample holds 130,000 or so distinct CDR3 sequences, around 7% seen once. Whole-study findings and limits: Within ankylosing spondylitis blood, a TCR beta motif made up of under 10 highly homologous variants appeared to be characteristic. Matched synovial fluid from ankylosing spondylitis patients was reported to be enriched for disease-linked clones.

This clonotype has at least ten counts. Its target is not known. The sample comprised blood, either unsorted or a sorted T cell fraction (not recorded which). This clonotype was sampled from a male donor with ankylosing spondylitis or in good health (not recorded which).

CDR3 sequence (DNA): TGCGCCAGCAGCATGACCGGGACAGGGGTAGGAAACACCATATATTTT. It is translated as CASSMTGTGVGNTIYF. The chain employs TRBV5-1 and TRBJ1-3, with TRBD1 matching over 10 bases. This CDR3 region has 16 residues. From germline, CDR1 is SGHRS and CDR2 YFSETQ. J gave up 4 bases and V 4 bases, and 8 bases lay outside the gene matches.